The 30 T cell receptor beta chains below come from one sample, sequenced in a study of metastatic and nonmetastatic thyroid tumors. From the PCR reads, TCRdb re-called clones with MiXCR. The table lists about 38,000 clones, around half of them singletons. The entire patient cohort was treatment-naive prior to thyroid surgery. What was sequenced was tumor tissue. The receptor source for this set is a male donor with papillary thyroid cancer or a benign thyroid nodule (not recorded which). Some clones in this sample may be carry-over from other donors' samples.

This chain links TRBV7-2 with TRBJ2-7, with 9 bases identical to TRBD1. CDR3 length equals 15 residues. V lost 5 bases to trimming and J lost 1 base; unmatched junction nucleotides: 6. Germline V gene data show CDR1 as SGHTA and CDR2 as FQGNSA. The CDR3 DNA sequence: TGTGCCAGCAGCACCGAGACAGGGGGGTCCTACGAGCAGTACTTC. Residues: CASSTETGGSYEQYF.

This clone has just a few counts. This chain's CDR3 is CASSIRDYNEQFF. The CDR3, as DNA: TGTGCCAGTAGTATACGGGATTACAATGAGCAGTTCTTC. The chain has TRBV19 and TRBJ2-1, with D perhaps TRBD2 (5 bases). Germline V CDR1 and CDR2: LNHDA, SQIVND (reference sequence). CDR3 length: 13 residues. The V gene lost 2 bases and the J gene lost 4 bases, with 6 bases spanning the gap.

V gene TRBV20-1 combines with J gene TRBJ2-5, with TRBD1 identical over 8 bases. Germline V gives CDR1 DFQATT, CDR2 SNEGSKA (reference sequence). V dropped 6 bases and J dropped 2; count of bases not matched to a gene: 11. The CDR3 contains 15 residues. In DNA form, the CDR3 reads TGCAGTGCAATTGGACAGGGAGGAGGGCAAGAGACCCAGTACTTC. It yields the protein CSAIGQGGGQETQYF.

The sample holds a few counts of this clone. The chain has TRBV20-1 and TRBJ1-2; 8 bases agree with TRBD1. Germline CDR1 is DFQATT and CDR2 is SNEGSKA (reference sequence). The V and J ends lost 5 bases and 2 bases, in that order; junction bases with no gene match: 7. The CDR3 is 14 amino acids. The CDR3 region is CSAPRTGSNYGYTF. The CDR3 DNA reads as TGCAGTGCTCCCCGGACAGGGTCGAACTATGGCTACACCTTC.

This clone was recorded a few times. This chain connects TRBV11-1 to TRBJ2-1, with D possibly being TRBD1 (6 bases). Germline V CDR1 and CDR2: SGHAT, FQDESV (reference sequence). This CDR3 is built from 16 residues. The V end lost 0 bases, the J end lost 7 bases, and 16 bases lay between the germline ends. Written as DNA, the CDR3 is TGTGCCAGCAGCTTAGCACGGGGACAATCTGGAAATGAGCAGTTCTTC. It translates to CASSLARGQSGNEQFF. Based on the CDR3 plus reference TRBV11-1 and TRBJ2-1, the full variable domain is EAEVAQSPRYKITEKSQAVAFWCDPISGHATLYWYRQILGQGPELLVQFQDESVVDDSQLPKDRFSAERLKGVDSTLKIQPAELGDSAMYLCASSLARGQSGNEQFFGPGTRLTVL.

This rearrangement joins TRBV5-1 to TRBJ2-7, with 8 bases that match TRBD1. The length of the CDR3 is 15 residues. Germline-derived CDR1 and CDR2 are SGHRS and YFSETQ. V dropped 3 bases and J dropped 2; count of bases not matched to a gene: 7. Written as DNA, the CDR3 is TGCGCCAGCAGCTCCTCGACAGGGGTAGCCTACGAGCAGTACTTC. It is translated as CASSSSTGVAYEQYF.

A few counts support this clone. The genes are TRBV28 and TRBJ2-6; D could derive from TRBD1 or TRBD2 (5 bases each). V lost 5 bases to trimming and J lost 4 bases, with 15 bases between them. CDR1 is MDHEN and CDR2 is SYDVKM in the germline V gene. This CDR3 is 16 amino acids long. CDR3 residues: CASSPGASDGANVLTF. The CDR3 DNA reads as TGTGCCAGCAGTCCCGGGGCTAGTGACGGGGCCAACGTCCTGACTTTC.

The chain is built from TRBV6-1 and TRBJ2-7; D may be TRBD2 (6 bases). The CDR3 length is 15 residues. The germline CDR1 and CDR2 sequences are MNHNS and SASEGT. V shed 11 bases and J shed 0 bases, with 20 bases lying between them. The CDR3 protein is CAGKEGDGSSYEQYF. DNA for the CDR3: TGTGCCGGCAAAGAGGGCGACGGGAGCTCCTACGAGCAGTACTTC.

The chain carries TRBV6-5 and TRBJ1-3; weak D call: TRBD1 (6 bases). Trimming shortened V by 3 bases and J by 0 bases, and 9 bases separated the two germline ends. Germline lookup yields CDR1 MNHEY and CDR2 SVGAGI. The CDR3 loop spans 15 amino acids. CDR3 sequence (DNA): TGTGCCAGCAGTTATAGGGGGGGCTCTGGAAACACCATATATTTT. Protein: CASSYRGGSGNTIYF.

Note on this clone: It is likely a read error, because the conserved phenylalanine at the end of the CDR3 is missing. No DNA is shown, since the ends of the CDR3 on it are uncertain; the CDR3 is the one TCRdb lists. The chain joins TRBV6-2 or TRBV6-3 to TRBJ2-7; no check of the table's D call, TRBD1, against the DNA was made. The CDR3 totals 13 residues, both ends included. The germline V gene encodes CDR1 MNHEY and CDR2 SVGEGT. CDR3 loop: CASSYPPLGSRSL.

The rearrangement uses TRBV3-1 and TRBJ2-1; D is ambiguous. The CDR3 has 11 amino acids. Between the trimmed V and J ends, which lost 1 base and 8 bases, there was a span of 3 bases. CDR1 and CDR2 (germline): LGHDT, YNNKEL (reference sequence). CDR3 loop: CASSQVHEQFF. The CDR3 bases are TGTGCCAGCAGCCAAGTTCATGAGCAGTTCTTC.

This clone was counted at least ten times. This sequence joins TRBV27 and TRBJ1-2; 9 bases match TRBD1. The V gene's germline CDR1 is MNHEY and CDR2 SMNVEV (reference sequence). V lost 5 bases and J lost 8; bases outside the gene matches: 6. This CDR3 has 13 amino acids. CDR3 loop: CASSPGTGTGYTF. CDR3 DNA: TGTGCCAGCAGTCCCGGGACAGGGACCGGCTACACCTTC.

In its sample, this clone was seen a few times. The rearrangement joins TRBV20-1 to TRBJ2-7; 7 positions match TRBD2. The CDR3 runs 14 residues. Germline V gene lookup returns CDR1 DFQATT and CDR2 SNEGSKA (reference sequence). The J segment lost 6 bases and the V segment lost 3 bases, leaving 11 bases of the junction unmatched. The chain's CDR3 is CSAREVGGPGEQYF. CDR3 nucleotides: TGCAGTGCTAGGGAGGTGGGAGGGCCTGGCGAGCAGTACTTC.

This sequence joins TRBV30 and TRBJ2-1; 10 bases are shared with TRBD2. The germline gives CDR1 GTSNPN, CDR2 SVGIG (reference sequence). The CDR3 covers 15 residues. J gave up 3 bases and V 3 bases, and 5 bases lay outside the gene matches. For the CDR3, the DNA is TGTGCCTGGAGCCTAGGACTAGCGGACTACAATGAGCAGTTCTTC. Translating it yields CAWSLGLADYNEQFF.

This clone was counted a few times. This rearrangement joins TRBV19 to TRBJ2-1, with D tentatively TRBD1 or TRBD2 (6 bases each). Germline-derived CDR1 and CDR2 are LNHDA and SQIVND (reference sequence). The V gene lost 5 bases and the J gene lost 7 bases, with 18 bases spanning the gap. The CDR3 contains 15 residues. CDR3 DNA: TGTGCCAGTAGTCTCCTTGGGGGGCCATCGAATGAGCAGTTCTTC. This translates into CASSLLGGPSNEQFF.

The V and J genes are TRBV11-1 and TRBJ2-1; 9 nucleotides match TRBD2. V gave up 6 bases and J gave up 7 bases; unmatched junction bases: 13. The CDR3 is 16 residues long. The V gene's germline CDR1 is SGHAT and CDR2 FQDESV (reference sequence). CDR3 region: CASSSDRGRARNEQFF. The CDR3 nucleotides are TGTGCCAGCAGTTCAGATCGCGGGAGGGCACGTAATGAGCAGTTCTTC. Full variable domain (missing parts from reference TRBV11-1 and TRBJ2-1): EAEVAQSPRYKITEKSQAVAFWCDPISGHATLYWYRQILGQGPELLVQFQDESVVDDSQLPKDRFSAERLKGVDSTLKIQPAELGDSAMYLCASSSDRGRARNEQFFGPGTRLTVL.

The chain has TRBV5-1 and TRBJ2-1, with 8 positions matching TRBD1. Germline CDR1 is SGHRS and CDR2 is YFSETQ. CDR3 length equals 15 residues. The V segment lost 4 bases and the J segment 0 bases; nucleotides outside the gene matches: 3. The CDR3 sequence is CASSPGQGSYNEQFF. CDR3 coding DNA: TGCGCCAGCAGCCCCGGACAGGGCTCCTACAATGAGCAGTTCTTC.

The rearrangement uses TRBV5-1 and TRBJ1-2; D remains ambiguous. Trimming stripped 0 bases from V and 8 bases from J, with 11 bases between. CDR3 size: 13 residues. Germline CDR1 is SGHRS and CDR2 is YFSETQ. Here the CDR3 DNA reads TGCGCCAGCAGCTTGGGGCAGCTTATGGGCTACACCTTC. It codes for CASSLGQLMGYTF. Full variable domain (missing parts from reference TRBV5-1 and TRBJ1-2): KAGVTQTPRYLIKTRGQQVTLSCSPISGHRSVSWYQQTPGQGLQFLFEYFSETQRNKGNFPGRFSGRQFSNSRSEMNVSTLELGDSALYLCASSLGQLMGYTFGSGTRLTVV.

The chain has TRBV6-1 and TRBJ2-2; TRBD1 matches at 7 bases. Germline V CDR1 and CDR2: MNHNS, SASEGT. V dropped 1 base and J dropped 1; count of bases not matched to a gene: 6. The CDR3 is 17 amino acids. The CDR3 coding sequence is TGTGCCAGCAGTGAAGAATATGGGACAGAGAACACCGGGGAGCTGTTTTTT. It translates to CASSEEYGTENTGELFF.

The chain has TRBV19 and TRBJ2-2, with 10 bases lining up with TRBD1. CDR3 length: 19 residues. Germline V lookup: CDR1 LNHDA, CDR2 SQIVND (reference sequence). The trim removed 2 bases at V and 4 bases at J, leaving 13 bases unmatched. The CDR3 region is CASSITRQGAFGSTGELFF. CDR3 DNA sequence: TGTGCCAGTAGTATAACCCGACAGGGGGCGTTCGGTTCCACCGGGGAGCTGTTTTTT.

The chain employs TRBV11-2 and TRBJ2-3; D ambiguous. Trimming shortened V by 1 base and J by 2 bases, and 10 bases separated the two germline ends. The germline V gene encodes CDR1 SGHAT and CDR2 FQNNGV. The length of the CDR3 is 15 residues. Here the CDR3 reads CASSLGAASTDTQYF. The CDR3 DNA is TGTGCCAGCAGCTTAGGGGCGGCCTCCACAGATACGCAGTATTTT.

The chain employs TRBV5-8 and TRBJ1-2; D uncertain. V was shortened by 7 bases and J by 2 bases, with 9 bases between the two germline ends. The CDR3 loop spans 12 amino acids. Germline CDR1 and CDR2: SGHTS and YDEGEE. As DNA, the CDR3 is TGTGCCAGCGCTAGGGTGAACTATGGCTACACCTTC. It is translated as CASARVNYGYTF.

The chain carries TRBV27 and TRBJ1-1; D perhaps matches TRBD1 (5 bases). The CDR3 sequence is 13 residues long. Germline CDR1 MNHEY, CDR2 SMNVEV (reference sequence). With 5 bases removed from V and 5 bases from J, the gap between germline ends came to 12 bases. For the CDR3, the DNA is TGTGCCAGCAGTGTCGGGTCAGGGACTGAAGCTTTCTTT. Translated, it gives CASSVGSGTEAFF.

This clone came up a few times. The rearrangement uses TRBV19 and TRBJ2-1; 8 bases agree with TRBD2. Trimming cost V 3 bases and J 10 bases; bases outside gene matches: 11. Germline loops: CDR1 LNHDA, CDR2 SQIVND (reference sequence). This CDR3 has 15 amino acids. CDR3 sequence (DNA): TGTGCCAGTAGTATTCGGGGTAGCGGGATAGAGGAGCAGTTCTTC. This gives the protein CASSIRGSGIEEQFF.

The CDR3 sequence is CASSYRETNYGYTF. The CDR3 DNA sequence: TGTGCCAGCAGCTACCGGGAGACTAACTATGGCTACACCTTC. This chain uses TRBV3-1 with TRBJ1-2, with D hard to call. Germline values: CDR1 LGHDT, CDR2 YNNKEL (reference sequence). The CDR3 totals 14 residues. Trimming pared 5 bases from V and 0 bases from J, leaving 10 bases between.

V is TRBV11-1 and J is TRBJ2-7; 8 bases line up with TRBD1. Germline CDR1 and CDR2: SGHAT and FQDESV (reference sequence). This CDR3 has 16 amino acids. Trimming removed 5 bases from V and 2 bases from J; junction bases left unmatched: 11. CDR3 bases: TGTGCCAGCAGCCAACCCCCGGGACAGGCTCCCTACGAGCAGTACTTC. Its translation is CASSQPPGQAPYEQYF.

This sequence joins TRBV2 and TRBJ2-7, with a tentative D call TRBD1 (5 bases). V shed 3 bases and J shed 0 bases, with 6 bases lying between them. The CDR3 runs to 13 residues. The germline V gene encodes CDR1 SNHLY and CDR2 FYNNEI. CDR3 residues: CASSDDSSYEQYF. DNA of the CDR3: TGTGCCAGCAGTGACGACAGCTCCTACGAGCAGTACTTC.

The V gene is TRBV7-9, the J gene TRBJ2-7; D is uncertain. From germline, CDR1 is SEHNR and CDR2 FQNEAQ (reference sequence). Trimming pared 1 base from V and 9 bases from J, leaving 16 bases between. CDR3 length: 14 residues. The CDR3 nucleotides are TGTGCCAGCAGCTTAGGAGTGGGAACTACGGGGCAGTACTTC. It encodes CASSLGVGTTGQYF.

This clone appeared a few times. The chain employs TRBV6-4 and TRBJ2-3, with TRBD2 matching 10 bases. CDR1 is MRHNA, CDR2 SNTAGT, per germline. The CDR3 loop spans 16 amino acids. The J segment lost 1 base and the V segment lost 3 bases, leaving 4 bases of the junction unmatched. The DNA for the CDR3 is TGTGCCAGCAGTGAGTTGGGGACTAGCGGCACAGATACGCAGTATTTT. Protein: CASSELGTSGTDTQYF.

This clone was seen a few times. The chain has TRBV6-1 and TRBJ2-7, with TRBD1 matching over 8 bases. J was trimmed by 2 bases and V by 6 bases; bases with no gene match: 6. The length of the CDR3 is 14 residues. Germline-derived CDR1 and CDR2 are MNHNS and SASEGT. CDR3 sequence: CASRKWDRTYEQYF. The CDR3 DNA is TGTGCCAGCAGGAAGTGGGACAGGACCTACGAGCAGTACTTC.